This entry features one T cell receptor beta chain sequence. Its antigen remains unknown. Every ophthalmopathy donor presented moderate-to-severe activity, CAS ≥3, NOSPECS ≥4 and duration under 3 months. This CDR3 is 14 amino acids long. Looked up from germline, CDR1 is MDHEN and CDR2 is SYDVKM. V lost 6 bases and J 12 bases, leaving 23 bases between the germline ends. RNA transcripts were the source from which TCR beta CDR3 regions were amplified. HTBI primers were used in a first-round RT-PCR, which preceded a second-round multiplex PCR. TCRdb reprocessed the multiplex PCR reads via MiXCR and lists one record per CDR3 protein. Of roughly 170,000 distinct CDR3 sequences listed, under 45% were seen once; the top ten hold roughly 8.9%. The data originate from a study of Graves' ophthalmopathy and Graves' hyperthyroidism. Study outcomes and limitations: From stable hyperthyroidism, ophthalmopathy was separated by a 13-signature model with 85% to 90% sensitivity and roughly 81% specificity.

This sequence joins TRBV28 and TRBJ2-5, with D possibly matching TRBD2 (5 bases). Sequencing was carried out using peripheral blood. This sequence was found in a young man with Graves' ophthalmopathy. The CDR3 spells CASSIPSRRSGEYF. DNA of the CDR3: TGTGCCAGCAGCATACCCAGCCGGAGGTCTGGGGAGTACTTC.